Presented here are 15 T cell receptor beta chains from one specimen sequenced in a study of beta chain features in type 1 diabetes. Sequencing targeted expressed TCRB transcripts, as all isolated RNA had been reverse transcribed. TCRdb's copy holds only in-frame clones and misses some; the assay was immunoSEQ multiplex PCR. The sample records under 450,000 clones, around 14% being singletons. The sequenced material came from naive CD4+ T cells from blood. These receptors came from a man in his thirties or forties in good health.

The V gene is TRBV30, the J gene TRBJ1-2; D unclear. This CDR3 is 14 amino acids long. V lost 2 bases and J lost 0, with 10 bases in between. Germline V gene data show CDR1 as GTSNPN and CDR2 as SVGIG (reference sequence). CDR3 DNA: TGTGCCTGGAGTAGAGGGCCCTCTAACTATGGCTACACCTTC. Amino acid sequence: CAWSRGPSNYGYTF.

This clone was observed a few times. Other DNA variants within this sample encode the same CDR3. V gene TRBV5-1 combines with J gene TRBJ2-2; D unclear. The CDR3 is 13 amino acids. Germline CDR1 reads SGHRS; CDR2 reads YFSETQ. V lost 2 bases and J 2 bases, leaving 4 bases between the germline ends. Here the CDR3 reads CASSLANTGELFF. DNA for the CDR3: TGCGCCAGCAGCTTAGCTAACACCGGGGAGCTGTTTTTT.

This clone was recorded a few times. The gene calls are TRBV15 and TRBJ2-7, with TRBD1 matching over 10 bases. Germline V gene data show CDR1 as LNHNV and CDR2 as YYDKDF (reference sequence). The CDR3 covers 16 residues. The V gene end was trimmed by 0 bases and the J gene end by 1 base; junction bases not matched to a gene: 3. The CDR3 sequence: CATSRDRDRGSYEQYF. The DNA of the CDR3 is TGTGCCACCAGCAGAGATCGGGACAGGGGATCCTACGAGCAGTACTTC.

This clone turned up a few times. The chain recombines TRBV30 with TRBJ1-5, with 9 bases identical to TRBD1. In germline, CDR1 is GTSNPN, CDR2 SVGIG (reference sequence). V gave up 1 base and J gave up 4 bases; unmatched junction bases: 2. The CDR3 length is 14 residues. CDR3 loop: CAWSGGTGNQPQHF. Written as DNA, the CDR3 is TGTGCCTGGAGTGGTGGGACAGGGAATCAGCCCCAGCATTTT.

CDR3 sequence (DNA): TGTGCCTGGAGTACCACGGGGGGGCACACCATATATTTT. Its translation: CAWSTTGGHTIYF. This chain uses TRBV30 with TRBJ1-3; tentatively, D is TRBD1 (6 bases). CDR3 length equals 13 residues. V lost 2 bases and J lost 8, with 13 bases in between. From germline, CDR1 is GTSNPN and CDR2 SVGIG (reference sequence).

This clone was seen only a few times. The rearrangement links TRBV19 to TRBJ2-2; D uncertain. Germline lookup yields CDR1 LNHDA and CDR2 SQIVND (reference sequence). V was cut by 0 bases and J by 5 bases, with 7 bases left in between. The CDR3 is 14 residues long. CDR3 sequence: CASSIDRRTGELFF. The CDR3 bases are TGTGCCAGTAGTATAGATCGGCGGACCGGGGAGCTGTTTTTT.

The table lists this clone with a few counts. V and J are TRBV4-2 and TRBJ2-1, with TRBD2 matching over 13 bases. Trimming at V came to 0 bases and at J to 5 bases, leaving 10 bases not matched to a gene. CDR1 and CDR2 (germline): LGHNA, YNFKEQ. CDR3 length: 19 residues. The CDR3 bases are TGTGCCAGCAGCCAAGAAGTACTAGCGGGAGGGCCTGCGCACAATGAGCAGTTCTTC. This encodes CASSQEVLAGGPAHNEQFF.

The genes are TRBV11-2 and TRBJ2-1; D remains unclear. Trimming shortened V by 1 base and J by 7 bases, and 14 bases separated the two germline ends. CDR1 and CDR2 from the germline V gene are SGHAT and FQNNGV. The CDR3 sequence is 15 residues long. The CDR3 DNA is TGTGCCAGCAGCTTAGTTGCGGCCACGCGAAATGAGCAGTTCTTC. This translates into CASSLVAATRNEQFF.

This chain links TRBV27 with TRBJ2-7, with D possibly TRBD2 on 5 matching bases. Per germline, CDR1 MNHEY and CDR2 SMNVEV (reference sequence). There are 16 residues in the CDR3. V lost 3 bases, J lost 4 bases, and 19 bases lay in between. The CDR3 DNA reads as TGTGCCAGCAGTTTCGCGGACTCTCCTTCCCGATACGAGCAGTACGTC. The encoded protein is CASSFADSPSRYEQYV.

The V call is TRBV29-1, the J call TRBJ2-1, with 10 bases identical to TRBD2. Germline values: CDR1 SQVTM, CDR2 ANQGSEA. The CDR3 runs 14 residues. The ends lost 5 bases at V and 6 bases at J; junction bases unmatched: 7. The CDR3 DNA follows: TGCAGCGTTTCCGGGACTAGCGATGGCAATGAGCAGTTCTTC. Its translation: CSVSGTSDGNEQFF.

This clone was counted a few times. The chain joins TRBV10-3 to TRBJ1-6; weak D call: TRBD1 (5 bases). CDR3 size: 16 residues. The germline V gene encodes CDR1 ENHRY and CDR2 SYGVKD. The V end was cut by 6 bases, the J end by 7 bases, with 19 bases between. This CDR3 is CAIRDGHRSGNSPLHF. The CDR3 DNA follows: TGTGCCATCAGAGACGGACACAGAAGTGGGAATTCACCCCTCCACTTT.

A few counts support this clone. V usage is TRBV23-1 and J usage is TRBJ1-2; D gene uncertain. TRBV23-1 is an open reading frame whose function is uncertain. The CDR3 runs 14 residues. Trimming cost V 2 bases and J 0 bases, with 7 bases left between them. The chain's CDR3 is CASSQSGANYGYTF. The CDR3, as DNA: TGCGCCAGCAGTCAAAGCGGAGCTAACTATGGCTACACCTTC.

This clone was seen a few times. The CDR3 DNA follows: TGTGCCAGCTCACCCGACTCTCCCAGACTAGCGAGCGCAGATACGCAGTATTTT. Translation: CASSPDSPRLASADTQYF. The chain is built from TRBV18 and TRBJ2-3; 8 positions match TRBD2. CDR1 and CDR2 (germline): KGHSH, LQKENI. This CDR3 contains 18 residues. Losses at the gene ends were 3 bases for V and 4 bases for J; bases not matched to a gene: 15.

V and J are TRBV7-6 and TRBJ1-5; tentative D call: TRBD1 (6 bases). The V end was cut by 4 bases, the J end by 5 bases, with 12 bases between. CDR3 length: 14 residues. In germline, CDR1 is SGHVS, CDR2 FNYEAQ. The CDR3 is CASSSGARDQPQHF. In nucleotides, the CDR3 is TGTGCCAGCAGCTCAGGGGCCCGGGATCAGCCCCAGCATTTT. Full variable domain (missing parts from reference TRBV7-6 and TRBJ1-5): GAGVSQSPRYKVTKRGQDVALRCDPISGHVSLYWYRQALGQGPEFLTYFNYEAQQDKSGLPNDRFSAERPEGSISTLTIQRTEQRDSAMYRCASSSGARDQPQHFGDGTRLSIL.

As concerns this clone: Other DNA sequences within the sample encode an identical CDR3. V and J are TRBV4-3 and TRBJ1-2; the D gene is possibly TRBD1 (5 bases). This CDR3 is built from 13 residues. The V gene lost 0 bases and the J gene lost 8 bases, with 10 bases spanning the gap. The germline V gene encodes CDR1 LGHNA and CDR2 YSLEER. Here the CDR3 reads CASSQDRVGGYTF. The CDR3, as DNA: TGCGCCAGCAGCCAAGACAGGGTAGGGGGCTACACCTTC.